Each of the 21 T cell receptor beta chains below was sequenced from the same sample in a study of blood T cell repertoires in COVID-19. The data were produced by immunoSEQ multiplex PCR, yet TCRdb's version contains in-frame clones alone and is incomplete. The sample holds fewer than 300,000 clones; just over 90% are singletons and the top ten take approximately 2%. Material: peripheral blood. All receptors derive from a woman aged 25-40 years with COVID-19, enrolled during active disease.

This chain links TRBV19 with TRBJ1-6, with 7 bases matching TRBD1. V was pared by 4 bases and J by 5 bases, with 2 bases of the junction left unmatched. The CDR3 contains 14 residues. The germline V gene encodes CDR1 LNHDA and CDR2 SQIVND (reference sequence). The chain's CDR3 is CASSTTGNNSPLHF. As DNA, the CDR3 is TGTGCCAGTAGTACGACAGGGAATAATTCACCCCTCCACTTT.

This chain connects TRBV10-2 to TRBJ2-3, with TRBD2 matching over 15 bases. Germline V gives CDR1 WSHSY, CDR2 SAAADI. Unmatched junction bases numbered 13, after V lost 7 bases and J lost 2 bases. CDR3 size: 19 residues. This CDR3 reads CASTPGLAGGPFPTDTQYF. The CDR3 nucleotides read TGCGCCAGCACCCCAGGACTAGCGGGAGGGCCTTTTCCCACAGATACGCAGTATTTT.

This clone was counted a few times. The CDR3 DNA reads TGTGCCACCAGTGACCCGACTAGCGGGAAGAGGAATGAGCAGTTCTTC. This encodes CATSDPTSGKRNEQFF. The chain uses TRBV24-1 and TRBJ2-1, with 11 positions matching TRBD2. The CDR3 is 16 residues long. Trimming at V came to 4 bases and at J to 7 bases, leaving 8 bases not matched to a gene. CDR1 KGHDR and CDR2 SFDVKD come from the germline V gene.

The V and J genes are TRBV2 and TRBJ1-1, with D maybe TRBD1 (5 bases). V gave up 10 bases and J gave up 5 bases, with 14 bases separating them. The CDR3 runs to 12 residues. CDR1 and CDR2 from the germline V gene are SNHLY and FYNNEI. The chain's CDR3 is CATQSGGTEAFF. CDR3 nucleotides: TGTGCCACCCAATCGGGGGGGACTGAAGCTTTCTTT.

The genes are TRBV13 and TRBJ2-4; no clear D. V was clipped by 5 bases and J by 0 bases, with 8 bases between them. CDR1 and CDR2 (germline): PRHDT, FYEKMQ (reference sequence). CDR3 length equals 14 residues. The CDR3 DNA reads TGTGCCAGCAGCCGACGACTAGCCAAAAACATTCAGTACTTC. Its translation: CASSRRLAKNIQYF. The full variable domain, in which reference TRBV13 and TRBJ2-4 provide the parts outside the CDR3, is AAGVIQSPRHLIKEKRETATLKCYPIPRHDTVYWYQQGPGQDPQFLISFYEKMQSDKGSIPDRFSAQQFSDYHSELNMSSLELGDSALYFCASSRRLAKNIQYFGAGTRLSVL.

CDR3 loop: CASSLGQSSYNEQFF. For the CDR3, the DNA is TGCGCCAGCAGCCTTGGACAGAGCTCCTACAATGAGCAGTTCTTC. The V gene is TRBV4-1, the J gene TRBJ2-1; D may be TRBD1 (6 bases). This CDR3 spans 15 amino acids. In germline, CDR1 is MGHRA, CDR2 YSYEKL. Trimming removed 4 bases at V and 0 bases at J, with 10 bases between.

The CDR3 loop reads CAISKGGGETQYF. CDR3 sequence (DNA): TGTGCCATCAGCAAAGGGGGGGGAGAGACCCAGTACTTC. The chain carries TRBV10-3 and TRBJ2-5; tentative D call: TRBD2 (7 bases). The V end lost 6 bases, the J end lost 4 bases, and 12 bases lay between the germline ends. The CDR3 loop spans 13 amino acids. The germline V gene encodes CDR1 ENHRY and CDR2 SYGVKD.

The chain combines TRBV2 with TRBJ1-1; D is uncertain. Germline V CDR1 and CDR2: SNHLY, FYNNEI. The CDR3 has 13 amino acids. Trimming cost V 6 bases and J 2 bases, with 10 bases left between them. The CDR3 loop reads CASSRDHNTEAFF. The CDR3 DNA is TGTGCCAGCAGCCGGGATCACAACACTGAAGCTTTCTTT.

The rearrangement links TRBV5-1 to TRBJ1-1; the match to TRBD1 covers 8 bases. Germline trimming cut 5 bases from V and 0 bases from J; bases unmatched to any gene: 9. This CDR3 has 16 residues. Germline CDR1 is SGHRS and CDR2 is YFSETQ. CDR3 loop: CASSSGTGYMNTEAFF. The CDR3 bases are TGCGCCAGCAGTTCCGGGACAGGTTATATGAACACTGAAGCTTTCTTT.

This clone was detected once. The rearrangement uses TRBV18 and TRBJ2-1; TRBD1 agrees at 7 bases. The CDR3 is 15 amino acids. V dropped 2 bases and J dropped 5; count of bases not matched to a gene: 6. CDR1 is KGHSH, CDR2 LQKENI, per germline. The CDR3: CASSPRETGHNEQFF. In DNA form, the CDR3 reads TGTGCCAGCTCACCAAGGGAGACAGGGCACAATGAGCAGTTCTTC.

The V gene is TRBV5-6, the J gene TRBJ2-7; D not resolved. Germline V gives CDR1 SGHDT, CDR2 YYEEEE. The germline V and J ends were trimmed by 1 base and 2 bases, with 13 bases remaining between them. The length of the CDR3 is 15 residues. CDR3 loop: CASSLTHGTTYEQYF. The CDR3 nucleotides are TGTGCCAGCAGCTTGACGCACGGAACTACCTACGAGCAGTACTTC.

The chain links TRBV19 to TRBJ1-5, with a tentative D call TRBD1 (5 bases). The CDR3 loop spans 17 amino acids. Germline-derived CDR1 and CDR2 are LNHDA and SQIVND (reference sequence). Deletions cut 5 bases from V and 7 bases from J, with 24 bases between. DNA for the CDR3: TGTGCCAGTAGTCCCCCCCCCACAGGATCCTGGTCCCAGCCCCAGCATTTT. Its translation: CASSPPPTGSWSQPQHF.

The chain recombines TRBV7-8 with TRBJ2-2, with TRBD1 matching 8 bases. The CDR3 covers 16 residues. V shed 1 base, J shed 4 bases, and the junction held 5 bases outside the gene matches. Germline CDR1 is SGHVS and CDR2 is FQNEAQ. The CDR3 here is CASSLGQGATTGELFF. The CDR3 nucleotides read TGTGCCAGCAGCTTAGGGCAGGGGGCTACCACCGGGGAGCTGTTTTTT.

The chain joins TRBV27 to TRBJ1-5; perhaps TRBD1 as D (5 bases). CDR1 and CDR2 from the germline V gene are MNHEY and SMNVEV (reference sequence). The CDR3 spans 14 residues. Trimming pared 4 bases from V and 0 bases from J, leaving 7 bases between. CDR3 sequence reads: CASSWGDSNQPQHF. CDR3 nucleotide sequence: TGTGCCAGCAGTTGGGGCGATAGCAATCAGCCCCAGCATTTT.

The V call is TRBV6-5, the J call TRBJ2-1; TRBD1 aligns across 10 bases. Trimming cost V 5 bases and J 12 bases; bases outside gene matches: 7. This CDR3 contains 13 residues. Germline CDR1 reads MNHEY; CDR2 reads SVGAGI. In DNA, the CDR3 is TGTGCCAGCAGTAGGGACAGGGGAACGGGGCAGTTCTTC. Protein sequence: CASSRDRGTGQFF.

The V gene is TRBV27, the J gene TRBJ1-3; tentatively, D is TRBD1 (5 bases). Trimming removed 4 bases from V and 0 bases from J, with 7 bases in between. The CDR3 contains 14 residues. Per the germline V gene, CDR1 is MNHEY and CDR2 is SMNVEV (reference sequence). DNA for the CDR3: TGTGCCAGCAGTTCTAGGGGCTCTGGAAACACCATATATTTT. Translation: CASSSRGSGNTIYF.

The chain has TRBV10-2 and TRBJ1-1, with a possible D match to TRBD1 (5 bases). Germline assignment: CDR1 WSHSY and CDR2 SAAADI. Trimming removed 3 bases from V and 3 bases from J, with 17 bases in between. The CDR3 sequence is 16 residues long. The chain's CDR3 is CASSDPGLFRDTEAFF. DNA of the CDR3: TGCGCCAGCAGTGACCCGGGACTATTCCGGGACACTGAAGCTTTCTTT.

The gene calls are TRBV6-1 and TRBJ1-1; TRBD1 matches at 7 bases. V dropped 1 base and J dropped 0; count of bases not matched to a gene: 2. Germline assignment: CDR1 MNHNS and CDR2 SASEGT. CDR3 size: 15 residues. In DNA form, the CDR3 reads TGTGCCAGCAGTGAAGTTGGGACAGTGAACACTGAAGCTTTCTTT. Its protein is CASSEVGTVNTEAFF.

The V and J genes are TRBV5-4 and TRBJ1-2; D gene ambiguous. CDR1 SGHNT and CDR2 YYREEE come from the germline V gene (reference sequence). This CDR3 spans 14 amino acids. V lost 0 bases and J 8 bases, leaving 14 bases between the germline ends. The CDR3 coding sequence is TGTGCCAGCAGCTTGGTTTCGGGATCTGGGGGCTACACCTTC. Translated: CASSLVSGSGGYTF.

In this sample, this clone turned up once. The chain is built from TRBV2 and TRBJ2-7; TRBD2 aligns across 14 bases. After removal of 7 bases from V and 0 bases from J, the junction contained 5 bases not matched to a gene. The CDR3 extends over 16 amino acids. The germline gives CDR1 SNHLY, CDR2 FYNNEI. The CDR3 DNA follows: TGTGCCAGCACCGAGACTAGCGGGAGGGTCTCCTACGAGCAGTACTTC. This sequence encodes CASTETSGRVSYEQYF. Full variable domain (outside the CDR3, taken from reference TRBV2 and TRBJ2-7): EPEVTQTPSHQVTQMGQEVILRCVPISNHLYFYWYRQILGQKVEFLVSFYNNEISEKSEIFDDQFSVERPDGSNFTLKIRSTKLEDSAMYFCASTETSGRVSYEQYFGPGTRLTVT.

The V call is TRBV3-1 (or the pseudogene TRBV3-2), the J call TRBJ2-7; D is possibly TRBD2 (6 bases). Germline CDR1 LGHDT, CDR2 YNNKEL (reference sequence). CDR3 length: 16 residues. Trimming took 1 base from V and 5 from J, leaving 18 bases between them. Here the CDR3 DNA reads TGTGCCAGCAGCCAAGGGGCGATCGGCCGGGGGAACGAGCAGTACTTC. Its translation is CASSQGAIGRGNEQYF.